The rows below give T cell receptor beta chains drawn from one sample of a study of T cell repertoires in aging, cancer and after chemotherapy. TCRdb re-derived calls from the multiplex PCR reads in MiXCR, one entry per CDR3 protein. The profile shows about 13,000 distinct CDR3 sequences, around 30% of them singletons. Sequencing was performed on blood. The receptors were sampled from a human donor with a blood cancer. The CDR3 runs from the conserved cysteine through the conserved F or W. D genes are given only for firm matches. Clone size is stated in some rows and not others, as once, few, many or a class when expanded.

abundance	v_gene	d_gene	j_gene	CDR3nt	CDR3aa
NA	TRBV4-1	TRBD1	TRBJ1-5	TGTGCCAGCAGCCAAGATGGACAGGCGGCTCAGCCCCAGCATTTT	CASSQDGQAAQPQHF
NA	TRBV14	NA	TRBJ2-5	TGTGCCAGCAGCCATGAGGTTCTCCAAGAGACCCAGTACTTC	CASSHEVLQETQYF
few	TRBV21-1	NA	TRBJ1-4	TGTGCCAGCAGCCCCCGGGACCCCGGACGAGAAAAACTGTTTTTT	CASSPRDPGREKLFF
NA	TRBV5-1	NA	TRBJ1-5	TGCGCCAGCAGCTTGAGGCTGGGATCAGACCTATGCTATAGCAATCAGCCCCAGCATTTT	CASSLRLGSDLCYSNQPQHF
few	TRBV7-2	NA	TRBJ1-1	TGTGCCAGCAGCTTATTGACCGGGACTGAAGCTTTCTTT	CASSLLTGTEAFF
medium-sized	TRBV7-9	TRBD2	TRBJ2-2	TGTGCCAGCAGCCAACCTACTAGCGGGGGCCCGACCGGGGAGCTGTTTTTT	CASSQPTSGGPTGELFF
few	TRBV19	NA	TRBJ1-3	TGTGCCAGTAGTATCAACTCCGGCTCTGGAAACACCATATATTTT	CASSINSGSGNTIYF
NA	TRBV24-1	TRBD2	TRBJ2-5	TGTGCCACCAGACTAGCGGGAGCGGAGACCCAGTACTTC	CATRLAGAETQYF
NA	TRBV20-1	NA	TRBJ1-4	TGCAGTGCTAGAGCGTCTGGTGGGTACGGTTCATTTGTACCTAAGAATGAAAAACTGTTTTTT	CSARASGGYGSFVPKNEKLFF
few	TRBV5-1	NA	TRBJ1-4	TGCGCCAGCAGCTTGGGCGAGGGAGGCGAAAAACTGTTTTTT	CASSLGEGGEKLFF
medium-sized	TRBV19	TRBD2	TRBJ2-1	TGTGCCAGTAGTGTGGGACTAGCGGGGGGGGAGGTTGGTAATGAGCAGTTCTTC	CASSVGLAGGEVGNEQFF
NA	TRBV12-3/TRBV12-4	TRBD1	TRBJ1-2	TGTGCCAGCAGTTTGGTGGACAGGGCTAACTATGGCTACACCTTC	CASSLVDRANYGYTF
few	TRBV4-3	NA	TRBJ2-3	TGCGCCAGCAGCCAAGATTTAGGGGACCCAGATACGCAGTATTTT	CASSQDLGDPDTQYF
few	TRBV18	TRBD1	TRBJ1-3	TGTGCCAGCTCACCAGTGGACAGGGAGAACACCATATATTTT	CASSPVDRENTIYF
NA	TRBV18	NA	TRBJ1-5	TGTGCCAGGTCATACGGACAGAACGTTCAGCCCCAGCATTTT	CARSYGQNVQPQHF
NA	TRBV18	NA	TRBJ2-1	TGTGCCAGCTCACCGGCGTCAGAGGGGGGAGTCAATGAGCAGTTCTTC	CASSPASEGGVNEQFF
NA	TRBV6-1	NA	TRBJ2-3	TGTGCCAGCAGCGGCTACACAGATACGCAGTATTTT	CASSGYTDTQYF
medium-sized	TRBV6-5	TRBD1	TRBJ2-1	TGTGCCAGCAGTTACTCTTGGGGGACAGGGAGTTACAATGAGCAGTTCTTC	CASSYSWGTGSYNEQFF
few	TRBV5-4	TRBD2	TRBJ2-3	TGTGCCAGCAGCTTGGTGGTAGCGGGAGGGACAGATACGCAGTATTTT	CASSLVVAGGTDTQYF
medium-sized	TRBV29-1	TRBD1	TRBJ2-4	TGCAGCGTTGTAGGACAGGCAAACATTCAGTACTTC	CSVVGQANIQYF
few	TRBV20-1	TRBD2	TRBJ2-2	TGCAGTGCACAAGCGGGAGTCGGCGGGGAGCTGTTTTTT	CSAQAGVGGELFF
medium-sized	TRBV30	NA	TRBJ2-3	TGTGCCTCATATCGGGTCGGAAGCTCTAGCACAGATACGCAGTATTTT	CASYRVGSSSTDTQYF
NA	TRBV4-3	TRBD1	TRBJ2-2	TGCGCCAGCAGCCAAGGGGTGGGGACAGGGGAAACCGGGGAGCTGTTTTTT	CASSQGVGTGETGELFF
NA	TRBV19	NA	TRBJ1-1	TGTGCCAGTAGCCAAACTAGGAGGACTGAAGCTTTCTTT	CASSQTRRTEAFF
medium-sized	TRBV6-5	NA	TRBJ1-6	TGTGCCAGCAGCCGACGGGATTCACCCCTCCACTTT	CASSRRDSPLHF
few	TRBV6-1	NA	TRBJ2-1	TGTGCCAGCTTATCGGCTTCCGGCGGGACTCATAATGAGCAGTTCTTC	CASLSASGGTHNEQFF
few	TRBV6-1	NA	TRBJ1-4	TGTGCCAGCAGTGAATTTAGACAGCCTGAAAAACTGTTTTTT	CASSEFRQPEKLFF
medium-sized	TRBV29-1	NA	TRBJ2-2	TGCAGCGTTGAAGGGGACCGAGTATCCGGGGAGCTGTTTTTT	CSVEGDRVSGELFF
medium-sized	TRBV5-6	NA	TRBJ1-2	TGTGCCAGCAGCCTCGGGACGGCCGTTAACTATGGCTACACCTTC	CASSLGTAVNYGYTF
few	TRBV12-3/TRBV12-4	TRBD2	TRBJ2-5	TGTGCCAGCAGTTTAGGTTTAGCGGGGGTCCAAGAGACCCAGTACTTC	CASSLGLAGVQETQYF
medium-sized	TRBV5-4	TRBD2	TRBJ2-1	TGTGCCAGCAGCTTGACGGGTAACCCGGGACTAGGGAACAATGAGCAGTTCTTC	CASSLTGNPGLGNNEQFF
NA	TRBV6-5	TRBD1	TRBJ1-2	TGTGCCAGCAGTGTCCTCCCCCGGACAGGGGATTACGGCTACACCTTC	CASSVLPRTGDYGYTF
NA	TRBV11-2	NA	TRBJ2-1	TGTGCCAGCAGCTTATCGGGACGGAGCTCCTACAATGAGCAGTTCTTC	CASSLSGRSSYNEQFF
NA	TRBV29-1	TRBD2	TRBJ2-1	TGCAGCGTTGATGGTCAGGTGGGCGGGAGGGCCACCAATGAGCAGTTCTTC	CSVDGQVGGRATNEQFF
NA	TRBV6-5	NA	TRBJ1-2	TGTGTTAGCAGTTACTCGACTGCGAGGGCGGGTGGCTACACCTTC	CVSSYSTARAGGYTF
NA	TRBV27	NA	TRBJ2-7	TGTGCCAGCAGTACTAGACCCCAGGCCACCTACGAGCAGTACTTC	CASSTRPQATYEQYF
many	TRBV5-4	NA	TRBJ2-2	TGTGCCAGCAGCCCCAATTCACCCGCGAACACCGGGGAGCTGTTTTTT	CASSPNSPANTGELFF
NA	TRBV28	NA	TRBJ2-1	TGTGCCAGCAGTGAGGTTAAGACGGGGAATGAGCAGTTCTTC	CASSEVKTGNEQFF
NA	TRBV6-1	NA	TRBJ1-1	TGTGCCAGCAGTGAAGAGGGACAGAACACTGAAGCTTTCTTT	CASSEEGQNTEAFF
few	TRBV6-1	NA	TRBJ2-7	TGTGCCAGCAACGGGGCGGGGGAAAGGGGGGACTACGAGCAGTACTTC	CASNGAGERGDYEQYF
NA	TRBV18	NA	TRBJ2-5	TGTGCCAGCTCGACATCGATCCAAGAGACCCAGTACTTC	CASSTSIQETQYF
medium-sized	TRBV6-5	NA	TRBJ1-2	TGTGCCAGCAGTTACTCGGAGGGGAATGGCTACACCTTC	CASSYSEGNGYTF
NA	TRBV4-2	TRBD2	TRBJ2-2	TGTGCCAGCAGCCAGGCACTAGCGGGAGGGACCGGGGAGCTGTTTTTT	CASSQALAGGTGELFF
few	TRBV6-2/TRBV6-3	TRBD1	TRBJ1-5	TGTGCCAGCAGCCAAGGTTTGCTAGGGGGCGGAGGTAGCAATCAGCCCCAGCATTTT	CASSQGLLGGGGSNQPQHF
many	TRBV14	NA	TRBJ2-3	TGTGCCAGCAGCCAAATCCTCATGACGGGGGGCACAGATACGCAGTATTTT	CASSQILMTGGTDTQYF
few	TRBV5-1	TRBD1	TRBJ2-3	TGCGCCAGCAGCTACAGGGGGAGGACAGATACGCAGTATTTT	CASSYRGRTDTQYF
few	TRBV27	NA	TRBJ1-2	TGTGCCAGCGGCCTCCGGAATCCCAACTATGGCTACACCTTC	CASGLRNPNYGYTF
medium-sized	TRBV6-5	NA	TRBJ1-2	TGTGCCAGCAGTTACGCAGGGAACATCTATGGCTACACCTTC	CASSYAGNIYGYTF
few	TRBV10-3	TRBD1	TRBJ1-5	TGTGCCATCAGTGAGGGACAGGAAGGTCAGCCCCAGCATTTT	CAISEGQEGQPQHF
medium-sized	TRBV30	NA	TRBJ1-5	TGTGCCTGGAGTCCGGGGGCGGGACAGCCCCAGCATTTT	CAWSPGAGQPQHF
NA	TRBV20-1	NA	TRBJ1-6	TGCAGTGCTAGGAACGACGATCCGAGCTCCTATAATTCACCCCTCCACTTT	CSARNDDPSSYNSPLHF
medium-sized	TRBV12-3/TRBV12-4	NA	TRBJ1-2	TGTGCCAGCATGTGGGGGGACTATGGCTACACCTTC	CASMWGDYGYTF
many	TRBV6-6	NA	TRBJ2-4	TGTGCCAGCAGTTACACCCCCGGGAGTTTGTACTTC	CASSYTPGSLYF
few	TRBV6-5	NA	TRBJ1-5	TGTGCCACAATTCAGGGTCCGCTGGGCAATCAGCCCCAGCATTTT	CATIQGPLGNQPQHF
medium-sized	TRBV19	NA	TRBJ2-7	TGTGCCAGTAGTAGTCCCTATGGCTCCTACGAGCAGTACTTC	CASSSPYGSYEQYF
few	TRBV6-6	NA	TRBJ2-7	TGTGCCAGCAGCTCCCCCCGGGTAGACGAGCAGTACTTC	CASSSPRVDEQYF
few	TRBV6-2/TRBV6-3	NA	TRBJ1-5	TGTGCCAGCACCAACGGCCGGGGCAATCAGCCCCAGCATTTT	CASTNGRGNQPQHF